This TCR beta chain is drawn from a study of blood T cells in healthy people across ages. Combining a sample-barcoded 5' primer with a J-beta primer mix, a second PCR ran for roughly 7 to 12 cycles. TCRdb redid the calling of the 5' RACE reads with MiXCR, one entry per CDR3 protein. Of about 730,000 distinct CDR3 sequences listed, around 40% were seen once; the top ten hold 20% to 25%. The CDR3 loop spans 15 amino acids. V was pared by 4 bases and J by 6 bases, with 17 bases between. In germline, CDR1 is SGHRS, CDR2 YFSETQ. The sample taken for sequencing was blood. The gene calls are TRBV5-1 and TRBJ2-1; possibly TRBD2 for D (6 bases). The receptor was isolated from a woman aged 55-69 years in good health. CDR3 protein: CASSQGRAGPNEQFF. The CDR3 nucleotides are TGCGCCAGCAGCCAAGGACGAGCGGGTCCCAATGAGCAGTTCTTC.